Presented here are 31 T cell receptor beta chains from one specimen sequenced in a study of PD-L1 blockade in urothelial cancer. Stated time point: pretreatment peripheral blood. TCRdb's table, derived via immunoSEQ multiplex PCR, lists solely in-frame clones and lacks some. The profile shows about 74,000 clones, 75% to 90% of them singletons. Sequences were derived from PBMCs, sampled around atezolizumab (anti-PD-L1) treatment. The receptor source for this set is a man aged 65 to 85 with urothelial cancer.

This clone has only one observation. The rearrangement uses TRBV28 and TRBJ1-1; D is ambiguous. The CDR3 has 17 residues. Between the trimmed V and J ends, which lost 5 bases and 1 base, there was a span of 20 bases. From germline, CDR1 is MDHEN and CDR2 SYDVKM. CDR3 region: CASSRFGRPNTNTEAFF. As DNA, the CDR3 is TGTGCCAGCAGTAGATTTGGCAGGCCCAATACGAACACTGAAGCTTTCTTT.

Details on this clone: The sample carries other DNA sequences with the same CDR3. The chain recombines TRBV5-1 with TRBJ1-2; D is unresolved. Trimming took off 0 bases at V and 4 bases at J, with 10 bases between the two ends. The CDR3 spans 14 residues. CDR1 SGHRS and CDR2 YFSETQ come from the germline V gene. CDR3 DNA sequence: TGCGCCAGCAGCTTGGACGGAGGAGGCTATGGCTACACCTTC. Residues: CASSLDGGGYGYTF.

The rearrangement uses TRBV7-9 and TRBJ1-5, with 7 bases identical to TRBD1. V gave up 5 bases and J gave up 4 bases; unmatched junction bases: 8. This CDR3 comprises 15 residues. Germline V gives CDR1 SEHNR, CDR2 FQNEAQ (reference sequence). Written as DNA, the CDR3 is TGTGCCAGCAGCCTTTCGGGACAGTTGAATCAGCCCCAGCATTTT. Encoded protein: CASSLSGQLNQPQHF.

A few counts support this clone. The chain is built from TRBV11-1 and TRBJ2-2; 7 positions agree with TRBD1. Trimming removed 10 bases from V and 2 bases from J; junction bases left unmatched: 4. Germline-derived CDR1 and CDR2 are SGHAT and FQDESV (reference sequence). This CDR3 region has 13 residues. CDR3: CATGTVNTGELFF. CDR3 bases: TGTGCCACCGGGACAGTCAACACCGGGGAGCTGTTTTTT.

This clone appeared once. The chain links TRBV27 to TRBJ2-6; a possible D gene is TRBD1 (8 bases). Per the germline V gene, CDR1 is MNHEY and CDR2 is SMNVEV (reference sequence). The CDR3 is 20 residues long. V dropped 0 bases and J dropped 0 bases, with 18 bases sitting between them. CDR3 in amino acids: CASSLSWGGQAPSGANVLTF. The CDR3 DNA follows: TGTGCCAGCAGTTTATCGTGGGGGGGACAGGCTCCCTCTGGGGCCAACGTCCTGACTTTC.

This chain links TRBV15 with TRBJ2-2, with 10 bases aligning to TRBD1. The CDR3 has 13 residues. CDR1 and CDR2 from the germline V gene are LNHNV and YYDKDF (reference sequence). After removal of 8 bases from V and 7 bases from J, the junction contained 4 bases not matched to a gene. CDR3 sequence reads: CATGTGEIGELFF. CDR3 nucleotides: TGTGCCACCGGGACAGGGGAAATCGGGGAGCTGTTTTTT. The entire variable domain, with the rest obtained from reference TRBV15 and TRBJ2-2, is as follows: DAMVIQNPRYQVTQFGKPVTLSCSQTLNHNVMYWYQQKSSQAPKLLFHYYDKDFNNEADTPDNFQSRRPNTSFCFLDIRSPGLGDTAMYLCATGTGEIGELFFGEGSRLTVL.

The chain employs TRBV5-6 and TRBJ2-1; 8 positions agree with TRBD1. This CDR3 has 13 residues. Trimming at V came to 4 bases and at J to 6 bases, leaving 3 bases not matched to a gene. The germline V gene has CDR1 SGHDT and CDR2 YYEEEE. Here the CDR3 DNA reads TGTGCCAGCAGCCTAGGACAGGGCAATGAGCAGTTCTTC. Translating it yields CASSLGQGNEQFF.

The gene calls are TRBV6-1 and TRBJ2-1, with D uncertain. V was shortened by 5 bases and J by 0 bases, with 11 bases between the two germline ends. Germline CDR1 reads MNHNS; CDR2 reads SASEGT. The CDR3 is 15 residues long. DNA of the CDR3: TGTGCCAGCAGTCCGTCCAAGAGCTCCTACAATGAGCAGTTCTTC. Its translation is CASSPSKSSYNEQFF.

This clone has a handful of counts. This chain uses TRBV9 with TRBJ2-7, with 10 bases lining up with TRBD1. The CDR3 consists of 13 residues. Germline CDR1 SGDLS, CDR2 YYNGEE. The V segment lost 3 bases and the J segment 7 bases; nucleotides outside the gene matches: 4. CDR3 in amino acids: CASSGQGAREQYF. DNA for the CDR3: TGTGCCAGCAGCGGACAGGGGGCGAGGGAGCAGTACTTC.

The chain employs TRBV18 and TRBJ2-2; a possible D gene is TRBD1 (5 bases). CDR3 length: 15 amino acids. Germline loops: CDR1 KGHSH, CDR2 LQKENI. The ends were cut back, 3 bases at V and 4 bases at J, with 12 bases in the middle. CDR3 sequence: CASSPPGSVTGELFF. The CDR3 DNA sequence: TGTGCCAGCTCACCGCCAGGGTCGGTCACCGGGGAGCTGTTTTTT.

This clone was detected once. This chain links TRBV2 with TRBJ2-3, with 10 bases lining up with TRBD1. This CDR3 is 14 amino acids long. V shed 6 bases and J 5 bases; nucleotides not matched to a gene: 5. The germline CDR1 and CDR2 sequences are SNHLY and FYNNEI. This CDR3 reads CASRKRTGGDTQYF. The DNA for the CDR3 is TGTGCCAGCAGGAAGAGGACAGGGGGAGATACGCAGTATTTT.

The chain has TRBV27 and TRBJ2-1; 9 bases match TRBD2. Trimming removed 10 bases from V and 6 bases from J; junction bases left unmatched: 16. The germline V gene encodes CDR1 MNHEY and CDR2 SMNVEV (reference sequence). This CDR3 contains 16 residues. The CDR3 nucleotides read TGTGCCACCTCTGAGGGGCCGGGACTAGCATCCAATGAGCAGTTCTTC. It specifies CATSEGPGLASNEQFF.

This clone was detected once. The CDR3 sequence: CASSLSGTVLTEAFF. In DNA form, the CDR3 reads TGTGCCAGCAGTTTAAGTGGGACAGTCCTCACTGAAGCTTTCTTT. The chain carries TRBV27 and TRBJ1-1; 7 bases are a match to TRBD1. CDR3 size: 15 residues. Per the germline V gene, CDR1 is MNHEY and CDR2 is SMNVEV (reference sequence). Germline trimming cut 2 bases from V and 4 bases from J; bases unmatched to any gene: 7.

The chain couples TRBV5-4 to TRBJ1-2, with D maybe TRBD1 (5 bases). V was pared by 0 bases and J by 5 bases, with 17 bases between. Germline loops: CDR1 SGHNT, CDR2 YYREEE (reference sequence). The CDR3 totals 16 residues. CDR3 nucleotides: TGTGCCAGCAGCTTGGGGGGGGACGCGGCTTATTATGGCTACACCTTC. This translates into CASSLGGDAAYYGYTF.

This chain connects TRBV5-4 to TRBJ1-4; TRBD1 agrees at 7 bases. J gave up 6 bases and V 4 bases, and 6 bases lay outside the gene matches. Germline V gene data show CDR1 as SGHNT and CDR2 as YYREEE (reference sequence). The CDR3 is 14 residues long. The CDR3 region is CASSAGTEDEKLFF. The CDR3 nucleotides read TGTGCCAGCAGCGCGGGGACAGAGGATGAAAAACTGTTTTTT. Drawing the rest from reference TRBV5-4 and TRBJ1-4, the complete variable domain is ETGVTQSPTHLIKTRGQQVTLRCSSQSGHNTVSWYQQALGQGPQFIFQYYREEENGRGNFPPRFSGLQFPNYSSELNVNALELDDSALYLCASSAGTEDEKLFFGSGTQLSVL.

CDR3 loop: CASSQDPAGVSEQYF. The CDR3 bases are TGTGCCAGCAGCCAAGATCCAGCGGGAGTTAGCGAGCAGTACTTC. The chain combines TRBV14 with TRBJ2-5; 8 bases are shared with TRBD2. The assigned J gene may be wrong: the sequence end matches TRBJ2-7 better. The germline gives CDR1 SGHDN, CDR2 FVKESK. The CDR3 has 15 amino acids.

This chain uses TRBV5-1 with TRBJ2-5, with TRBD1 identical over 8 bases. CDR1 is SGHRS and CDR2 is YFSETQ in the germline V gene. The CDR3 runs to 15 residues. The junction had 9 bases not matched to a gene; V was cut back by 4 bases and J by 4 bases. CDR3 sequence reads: CASSLRPGGAETQYF. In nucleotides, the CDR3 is TGCGCCAGCAGCCTACGTCCAGGGGGCGCAGAGACCCAGTACTTC.

The CDR3 loop is CASGLERQPQHF. In nucleotides, the CDR3 is TGTGCTAGTGGTTTGGAGCGGCAGCCCCAGCATTTT. V gene TRBV12-5 combines with J gene TRBJ1-5; D remains ambiguous. This CDR3 comprises 12 residues. V was pared by 1 base and J by 7 bases, with 5 bases between. Germline assignment: CDR1 LGHNT and CDR2 FRNRAP.

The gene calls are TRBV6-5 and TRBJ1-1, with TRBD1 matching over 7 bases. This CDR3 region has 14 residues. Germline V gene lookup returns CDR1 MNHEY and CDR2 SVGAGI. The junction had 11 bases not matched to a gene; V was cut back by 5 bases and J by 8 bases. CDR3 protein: CASSRDRAFQEAFF. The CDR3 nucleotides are TGTGCCAGCAGTCGGGACAGAGCATTTCAAGAAGCTTTCTTT.

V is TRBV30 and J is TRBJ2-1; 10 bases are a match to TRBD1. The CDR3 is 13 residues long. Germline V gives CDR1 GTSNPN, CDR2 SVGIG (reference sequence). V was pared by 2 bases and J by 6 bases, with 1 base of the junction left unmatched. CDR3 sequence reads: CAWSRDRGNEQFF. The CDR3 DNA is TGTGCCTGGAGTCGGGACAGGGGCAATGAGCAGTTCTTC.

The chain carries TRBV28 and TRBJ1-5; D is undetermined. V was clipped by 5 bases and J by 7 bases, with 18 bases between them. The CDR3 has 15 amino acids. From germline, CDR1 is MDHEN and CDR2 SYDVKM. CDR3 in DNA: TGTGCCAGCAGTAGCTCCATGAGGGCACGGCAGCCCCAGCATTTT. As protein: CASSSSMRARQPQHF.

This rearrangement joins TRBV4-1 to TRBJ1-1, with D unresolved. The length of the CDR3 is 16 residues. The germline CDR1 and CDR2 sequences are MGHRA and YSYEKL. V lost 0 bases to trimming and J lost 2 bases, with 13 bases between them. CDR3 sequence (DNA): TGCGCCAGCAGCCAAGATGTAGTGTCGGGTAACACTGAAGCTTTCTTT. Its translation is CASSQDVVSGNTEAFF.

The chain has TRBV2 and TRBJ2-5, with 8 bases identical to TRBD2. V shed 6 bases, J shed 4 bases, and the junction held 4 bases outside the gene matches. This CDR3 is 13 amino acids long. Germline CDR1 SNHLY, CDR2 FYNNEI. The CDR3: CASRTGGSETQYF. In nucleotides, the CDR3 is TGTGCCAGCAGAACGGGAGGGTCAGAGACCCAGTACTTC.

The CDR3 DNA reads as TGTGCCAGCAGTTTATACAGGGGAGACACTGAAGCTTTCTTT. Amino acid sequence: CASSLYRGDTEAFF. This rearrangement joins TRBV27 to TRBJ1-1, with 7 bases lining up with TRBD1. Germline loops: CDR1 MNHEY, CDR2 SMNVEV (reference sequence). With V trimmed by 1 base and J by 3 bases, 2 bases remained unmatched. CDR3 size: 14 residues.

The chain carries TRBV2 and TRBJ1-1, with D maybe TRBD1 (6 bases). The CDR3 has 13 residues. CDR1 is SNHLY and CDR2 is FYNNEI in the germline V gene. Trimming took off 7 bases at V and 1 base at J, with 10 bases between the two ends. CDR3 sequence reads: CASNKDRNTEAFF. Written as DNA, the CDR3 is TGTGCCAGCAATAAGGACAGGAACACTGAAGCTTTCTTT.

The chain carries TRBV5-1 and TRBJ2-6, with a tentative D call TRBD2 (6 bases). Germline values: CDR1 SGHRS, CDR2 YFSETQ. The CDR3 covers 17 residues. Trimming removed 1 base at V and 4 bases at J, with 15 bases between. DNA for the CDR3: TGCGCCAGCAGCTTGTCCACGGGAGTAGCCGGGGCCAACGTCCTGACTTTC. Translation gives CASSLSTGVAGANVLTF.

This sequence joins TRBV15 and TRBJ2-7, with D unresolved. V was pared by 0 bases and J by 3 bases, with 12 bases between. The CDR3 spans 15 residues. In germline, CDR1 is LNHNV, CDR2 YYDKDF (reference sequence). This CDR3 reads CATSRDPGFLYEQYF. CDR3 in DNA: TGTGCCACCAGCAGAGATCCCGGGTTTCTCTACGAGCAGTACTTC. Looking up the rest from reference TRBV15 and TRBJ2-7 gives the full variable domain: DAMVIQNPRYQVTQFGKPVTLSCSQTLNHNVMYWYQQKSSQAPKLLFHYYDKDFNNEADTPDNFQSRRPNTSFCFLDIRSPGLGDTAMYLCATSRDPGFLYEQYFGPGTRLTVT.

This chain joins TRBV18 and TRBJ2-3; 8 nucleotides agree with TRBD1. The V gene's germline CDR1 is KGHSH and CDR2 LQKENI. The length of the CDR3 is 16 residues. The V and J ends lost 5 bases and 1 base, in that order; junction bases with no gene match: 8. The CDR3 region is CASSRTGSAGTDTQYF. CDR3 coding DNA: TGTGCCAGCTCAAGGACAGGGTCTGCGGGCACAGATACGCAGTATTTT. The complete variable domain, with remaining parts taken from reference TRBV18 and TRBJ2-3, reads NAGVMQNPRHLVRRRGQEARLRCSPMKGHSHVYWYRQLPEEGLKFMVYLQKENIIDESGMPKERFSAEFPKEGPSILRIQQVVRGDSAAYFCASSRTGSAGTDTQYFGPGTRLTVL.

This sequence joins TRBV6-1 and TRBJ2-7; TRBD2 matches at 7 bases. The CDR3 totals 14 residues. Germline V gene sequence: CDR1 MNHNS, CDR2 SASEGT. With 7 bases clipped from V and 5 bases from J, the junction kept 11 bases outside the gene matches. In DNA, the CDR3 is TGTGCCAGCATTATGGGGGGGAGCAACAACGAGCAGTACTTC. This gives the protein CASIMGGSNNEQYF.

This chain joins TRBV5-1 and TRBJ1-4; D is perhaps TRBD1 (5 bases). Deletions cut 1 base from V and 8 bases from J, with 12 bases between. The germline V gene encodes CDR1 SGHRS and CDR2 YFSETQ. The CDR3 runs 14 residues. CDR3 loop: CASSLWGAQEKLFF. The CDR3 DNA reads TGCGCCAGCAGCTTGTGGGGCGCGCAAGAAAAACTGTTTTTT.

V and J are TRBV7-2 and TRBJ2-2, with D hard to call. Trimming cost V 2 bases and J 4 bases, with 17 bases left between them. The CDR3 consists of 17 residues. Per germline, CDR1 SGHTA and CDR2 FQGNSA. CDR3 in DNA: TGTGCCAGCAGCTTAATGGGTCGTCAGGTTCTCACCGGGGAGCTGTTTTTT. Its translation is CASSLMGRQVLTGELFF.